A selection of T cell receptor beta chains follows, all from one sample in a study of blood T cell repertoires in COVID-19. The table came from immunoSEQ multiplex PCR; TCRdb's copy has only in-frame clones and leaves some out. The sample includes about half a million clones, 70% to 90% of them seen just once. The sequencing sample was made of PBMCs or T cells enriched from blood (not recorded which). Source of these receptors: an older woman who had recovered from COVID-19. CDR3s include the opening cysteine and the closing phenylalanine or tryptophan. A D gene is named only where the DNA matches it firmly. Size values are once, few and many counts, or a class for expanded clones, and some rows have none.

V: TRBV5-4
length: 16
D: -
J: TRBJ2-2
size: -
DNA: TGTGCCAGCAGCTTGGGGGGCTCTTCGGGCACCGGGGAGCTGTTTTTT
CDR3: CASSLGGSSGTGELFF

V: TRBV24-1
length: 16
D: -
J: TRBJ1-5
size: -
DNA: TGTGCCACCAGTGACCGGACCGACTATAGCAATCAGCCCCAGCATTTT
CDR3: CATSDRTDYSNQPQHF

V: TRBV5-1
length: 17
D: -
J: TRBJ2-5
size: -
DNA: TGCGCCAGCAGCTTGGGGCCCACGGTGGGAGCATCAGAGACCCAGTACTTC
CDR3: CASSLGPTVGASETQYF

V: TRBV5-5
length: 13
D: -
J: TRBJ1-2
size: -
DNA: TGTGCCAGCAACTTAGGGGGGGCGAATGGCTACACCTTC
CDR3: CASNLGGANGYTF

V: TRBV19
length: 16
D: -
J: TRBJ2-3
size: -
DNA: TGTGCCAGTAGCAGGAAGGCGGCAGGGGCGTCGGATACGCAGTATTTT
CDR3: CASSRKAAGASDTQYF

V: TRBV28
length: 14
D: -
J: TRBJ2-4
size: -
DNA: TGTGCCAGCAGTTCGCAGGGGGCCAAAAACATTCAGTACTTC
CDR3: CASSSQGAKNIQYF

V: TRBV9
length: 15
D: -
J: TRBJ1-1
size: once
DNA: TGTGCCAGCGGGGTAGGGTTAGCACCGAACACTGAAGCTTTCTTT
CDR3: CASGVGLAPNTEAFF

V: TRBV6-6
length: 13
D: -
J: TRBJ1-5
size: -
DNA: TGTGCCAGCAGTTTGGGCGCCAATCAGCCCCAGCATTTT
CDR3: CASSLGANQPQHF

V: TRBV6-2/TRBV6-3
length: 17
D: TRBD1
J: TRBJ1-1
size: -
DNA: TGTGCCAGCAGTTACTCAAGGGACAGGGGAGCGAACACTGAAGCTTTCTTT
CDR3: CASSYSRDRGANTEAFF

V: TRBV5-1
length: 15
D: -
J: TRBJ2-2
size: -
DNA: TGCGCCAGCAGCTTGGTCCAAGCGGGCACCGGGGAGCTGTTTTTT
CDR3: CASSLVQAGTGELFF

V: TRBV5-1
length: 15
D: -
J: TRBJ1-3
size: -
DNA: TGCGCCAGCAGCTTGCCTGGGAGCACTGGAAACACCATATATTTT
CDR3: CASSLPGSTGNTIYF

V: TRBV5-6
length: 12
D: -
J: TRBJ1-1
size: few
DNA: TGTGCCAGCAGCTTGTGGCCCACTGAAGCTTTCTTT
CDR3: CASSLWPTEAFF

V: TRBV5-1
length: 11
D: -
J: TRBJ2-7
size: -
DNA: TGCGCCAGCAGCTCGACTTACGAGCAGTACTTC
CDR3: CASSSTYEQYF

V: TRBV5-1
length: 14
D: -
J: TRBJ1-2
size: -
DNA: TGCGCCAGCAGCTCTCAGGGTGGGGACTATGGCTACACCTTC
CDR3: CASSSQGGDYGYTF

V: TRBV27
length: 15
D: TRBD2
J: TRBJ2-1
size: -
DNA: TGTGCCAGCAGTCTGCGACTAGCGACATACAATGAGCAGTTCTTC
CDR3: CASSLRLATYNEQFF

V: TRBV19
length: 13
D: TRBD1
J: TRBJ1-2
size: many
DNA: TGTGCCAGTATTTCAGGGGGCGACTATGGCTACACCTTC
CDR3: CASISGGDYGYTF

V: TRBV30
length: 13
D: -
J: TRBJ1-5
size: -
DNA: TGTGCCTGGAGTCCCGAGGGAGATCAGCCCCAGCATTTT
CDR3: CAWSPEGDQPQHF

V: TRBV27
length: 14
D: -
J: TRBJ1-2
size: -
DNA: TGTGCCAGCAGTTTAAGGGGCGGATACTATGGCTACACCTTC
CDR3: CASSLRGGYYGYTF

V: TRBV30
length: 13
D: TRBD1
J: TRBJ1-5
size: -
DNA: TGTGCCTGGAGTGTCCGGACAGGAAGGCCCCAGCATTTT
CDR3: CAWSVRTGRPQHF

V: TRBV20-1
length: 15
D: TRBD2
J: TRBJ2-3
size: -
DNA: TGCAGTGCCAGTAGGCCAGCGGGGGGGCCAGATACGCAGTATTTT
CDR3: CSASRPAGGPDTQYF

V: TRBV7-8
length: 15
D: -
J: TRBJ1-1
size: -
DNA: TGTGCCAGCAGCGGACGGGACATTCTGAACTCTGAAGCTTTCTTT
CDR3: CASSGRDILNSEAFF

V: TRBV7-9
length: 13
D: -
J: TRBJ1-1
size: -
DNA: TGTGCCAGCAGCTTAGGTGACTGGACTGAAGCTTTCTTT
CDR3: CASSLGDWTEAFF

V: TRBV28
length: 19
D: -
J: TRBJ1-3
size: -
DNA: TGTGCCAGCAGCCTAACCCTGCGGCAGAAGCGGAGTGCTGGAAACACCATATATTTT
CDR3: CASSLTLRQKRSAGNTIYF

V: TRBV6-4
length: 18
D: -
J: TRBJ1-3
size: few
DNA: TGTGCCAGCAGGACCCCCCTCACGGGTCATGAGTCTGGAAACACCATATATTTT
CDR3: CASRTPLTGHESGNTIYF

V: TRBV29-1
length: 13
D: -
J: TRBJ2-5
size: -
DNA: TGCAGCGTGGAAAGGGGGATGGGAGAGACCCAGTACTTC
CDR3: CSVERGMGETQYF

V: TRBV7-8
length: 14
D: -
J: TRBJ1-5
size: -
DNA: TGTGCCAGCAGCTTAGGCAGGGGCGGCCAGCCCCAGCATTTT
CDR3: CASSLGRGGQPQHF

V: TRBV5-1
length: 14
D: -
J: TRBJ1-3
size: -
DNA: TGCGCCAGCAGTGAGAACCTCTCTGGAAACACCATATATTTT
CDR3: CASSENLSGNTIYF

V: TRBV15
length: 15
D: TRBD1
J: TRBJ2-2
size: -
DNA: TGTGCCACCAGCAGAGATAAACAGGGGAGCGGGGAGCTGTTTTTT
CDR3: CATSRDKQGSGELFF

V: TRBV28
length: 13
D: -
J: TRBJ1-2
size: few
DNA: TGTGCCAGCAGTGGATCAGGGTTCGGAGGCTACACCTTC
CDR3: CASSGSGFGGYTF

V: TRBV24-1
length: 15
D: -
J: TRBJ2-5
size: -
DNA: TGTGCCACCAGTGGAACCCAGGGTCGGCAAGAGACCCAGTACTTC
CDR3: CATSGTQGRQETQYF

V: TRBV29-1
length: 12
D: TRBD1
J: TRBJ1-1
size: -
DNA: TGCAGCGTTACAGGGGGACGGACTGAAGCTTTCTTT
CDR3: CSVTGGRTEAFF

V: TRBV5-4
length: 14
D: TRBD1
J: TRBJ1-2
size: -
DNA: TGTGCCAGCAGCTTAATCGGACAGGGGAATGGCTACACCTTC
CDR3: CASSLIGQGNGYTF

V: TRBV10-3
length: 13
D: -
J: TRBJ1-1
size: once
DNA: TGTGCCATCAGTGAGTCGGGGCCGATTGAAGCTTTCTTT
CDR3: CAISESGPIEAFF

V: TRBV10-3
length: 14
D: TRBD2
J: TRBJ2-7
size: -
DNA: TGTGCCATCAGTGAGGCGGGACTACCCTACGAGCAGTACTTC
CDR3: CAISEAGLPYEQYF

V: TRBV29-1
length: 11
D: TRBD2
J: TRBJ2-1
size: -
DNA: TGCAGCGGTCTAGCGGGGCATGAGCAGTTCTTC
CDR3: CSGLAGHEQFF

V: TRBV27
length: 15
D: TRBD1
J: TRBJ1-6
size: -
DNA: TGTGCCAGCAGTTTTGGGACAGGGTTTTTTGGACCCCTCCACTTT
CDR3: CASSFGTGFFGPLHF

V: TRBV13
length: 17
D: TRBD2
J: TRBJ2-3
size: once
DNA: TGTGCCAGCAGCTTATCCCCCTGGGGGGGTGGCACAGATACGCAGTATTTT
CDR3: CASSLSPWGGGTDTQYF

V: TRBV5-8
length: 15
D: -
J: TRBJ2-3
size: -
DNA: TGTGCCAGCAGGGTGAGGCGGACTAGCACAGATACGCAGTATTTT
CDR3: CASRVRRTSTDTQYF

V: TRBV5-1
length: 17
D: -
J: TRBJ2-2
size: -
DNA: TGCGCCAGCAGCTTGGTAAGGGGAATGGCAAACACCGGGGAGCTGTTTTTT
CDR3: CASSLVRGMANTGELFF

V: TRBV5-1
length: 17
D: -
J: TRBJ1-1
size: once
DNA: TGCGCCAGCAGCCCTGGGACACTGGGTGGTGTGGGCACTGAAGCTTTCTTT
CDR3: CASSPGTLGGVGTEAFF

V: TRBV14
length: 15
D: -
J: TRBJ2-2
size: -
DNA: TGTGCCAGCAGACCGACCACAGCGAACACCGGGGAGCTGTTTTTT
CDR3: CASRPTTANTGELFF

V: TRBV5-1
length: 13
D: -
J: TRBJ1-1
size: -
DNA: TGCGCCAGCAGCGTACGGTCGAACACTGAAGCTTTCTTT
CDR3: CASSVRSNTEAFF

V: TRBV18
length: 15
D: TRBD1
J: TRBJ2-2
size: -
DNA: TGTGCCAGCTCATTCGGACAGGGGGTTGTCGGGGAGCTGTTTTTT
CDR3: CASSFGQGVVGELFF

V: TRBV10-3
length: 14
D: TRBD1
J: TRBJ2-3
size: once
DNA: TGTGCCTCTCACCGGGACAGGGGGACAGATACGCAGTATTTT
CDR3: CASHRDRGTDTQYF

V: TRBV6-6
length: 14
D: -
J: TRBJ2-6
size: -
DNA: TGTGCCAGCACAGGGACTGCGGGGGCCAACGTCCTGACTTTC
CDR3: CASTGTAGANVLTF

V: TRBV5-1
length: 15
D: -
J: TRBJ1-1
size: -
DNA: TGCGCCAGCAGCTTGGTGGGGGGGAGCAACACTGAAGCTTTCTTT
CDR3: CASSLVGGSNTEAFF

V: TRBV11-2
length: 15
D: TRBD1
J: TRBJ2-7
size: -
DNA: TGTGCCAGCAGCCTACTAGTGGGACAGTCCTACGAGCAGTACTTC
CDR3: CASSLLVGQSYEQYF

V: TRBV20-1
length: 13
D: TRBD1
J: TRBJ1-2
size: -
DNA: TGCAGTGCTAGTCGGACAGGGGACTATGGCTACACCTTC
CDR3: CSASRTGDYGYTF

V: TRBV24-1
length: 14
D: TRBD2
J: TRBJ2-1
size: -
DNA: TGTGCCACCAGTGCCCCCCCGGGGGGTAATGAGCAGTTCTTC
CDR3: CATSAPPGGNEQFF

V: TRBV10-3
length: 16
D: TRBD1
J: TRBJ2-2
size: few
DNA: TGTGCCATCAGTGACCCGGACAGGGGCCGCACCGGGGAGCTGTTTTTT
CDR3: CAISDPDRGRTGELFF

V: TRBV6-6
length: 13
D: -
J: TRBJ1-2
size: -
DNA: TGTGCCAGCCTTCGGGGGGCGCAAAATGGCTACACCTTC
CDR3: CASLRGAQNGYTF

V: TRBV12-5
length: 13
D: -
J: TRBJ1-1
size: -
DNA: TGTGCTAGTGGCCCCGCTGACAGGAATGAAGCTTTCTTT
CDR3: CASGPADRNEAFF

V: TRBV29-1
length: 14
D: TRBD1
J: TRBJ2-5
size: -
DNA: TGCAGCGTGTCCCGGGACAGGGGAATGGAGACCCAGTACTTC
CDR3: CSVSRDRGMETQYF

V: TRBV18
length: 16
D: TRBD2
J: TRBJ2-2
size: -
DNA: TGTGCCAGCTCACCCCCGGGACTAAGGACCACCGGGGAGCTGTTTTTT
CDR3: CASSPPGLRTTGELFF